This TCR beta chain was retrieved from a study of control samples from healthy donors and cancer patients. The assay was immunoSEQ multiplex PCR, and TCRdb's table has in-frame clones only and misses some. This sample has about 180,000 clones, with 75% to 95% found just once. CDR1 is SGHRS, CDR2 YFSETQ, per germline. The length of the CDR3 is 14 residues. Trimming removed 0 bases from V and 1 base from J, with 4 bases in between. J is TRBJ1-4 and V is TRBV5-1; D uncertain. This clonotype was sampled from a woman aged 40 to 55 in good health. Sample: blood. CDR3 nucleotides: TGCGCCAGCAGCTTGGTTGGAACTAATGAAAAACTGTTTTTT. Its protein product is CASSLVGTNEKLFF. The whole variable domain, filled in from reference TRBV5-1 and TRBJ1-4, reads KAGVTQTPRYLIKTRGQQVTLSCSPISGHRSVSWYQQTPGQGLQFLFEYFSETQRNKGNFPGRFSGRQFSNSRSEMNVSTLELGDSALYLCASSLVGTNEKLFFGSGTQLSVL.